This record concerns one T cell receptor beta chain sequence. Its antigen is currently unknown. The CDR3 has 16 amino acids. Germline CDR1 reads LGHNA; CDR2 reads YNFKEQ. V was cut by 0 bases and J by 2 bases, with 14 bases left in between. This sample was included in a study of T cells in Graves' hyperthyroidism and ophthalmopathy. The study, taken as a whole, reports: Ophthalmopathy, which appeared later, was predicted by the model a median 6.5 months before onset.

Uncontrolled infections, other autoimmune diseases, pregnancy or lactation led to exclusion of patients. Each diagnosis drew on symptoms, thyroxine, TRAb, thyroid ultrasound and orbital computed tomography findings. Amplified TCR beta CDR3 regions derived from RNA transcripts. TCR CDR3 underwent first-round RT-PCR with the HTBI primer set. TCRdb fed the multiplex PCR reads into MiXCR, producing one record per CDR3 protein. The sample consists of a few hundred thousand distinct CDR3 sequences, 13% of them appearing once. The source material was blood. This chain connects TRBV4-2 to TRBJ2-7; D is unclear. The sequence derives from a woman in her late teens or twenties with Graves' hyperthyroidism. CDR3 DNA: TGTGCCAGCAGCCAAGACGAGAGCCGTCCTCCCTACGAGCAGTACTTC. It specifies CASSQDESRPPYEQYF.